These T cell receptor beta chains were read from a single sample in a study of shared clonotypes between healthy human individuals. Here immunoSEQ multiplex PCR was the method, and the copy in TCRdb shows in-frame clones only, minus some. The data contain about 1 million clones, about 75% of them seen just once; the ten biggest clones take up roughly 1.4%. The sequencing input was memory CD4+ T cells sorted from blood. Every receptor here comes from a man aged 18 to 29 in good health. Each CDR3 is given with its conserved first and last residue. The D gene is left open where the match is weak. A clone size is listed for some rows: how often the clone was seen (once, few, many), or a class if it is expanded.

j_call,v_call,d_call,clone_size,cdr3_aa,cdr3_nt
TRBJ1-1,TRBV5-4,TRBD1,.,CASSGAGTGDTEAFF,TGTGCCAGCAGCGGGGCCGGGACAGGGGACACTGAAGCTTTCTTT
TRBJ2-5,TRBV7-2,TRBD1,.,CASSPDRGETQYF,TGTGCCAGCAGCCCGGACAGGGGGGAGACCCAGTACTTC
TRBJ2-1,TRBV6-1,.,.,CASSAHGTGSYNEQFF,TGTGCCAGCAGTGCCCATGGGACGGGCTCCTACAATGAGCAGTTCTTC
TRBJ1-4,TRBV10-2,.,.,CASSGATNEKLFF,TGCGCCAGCTCCGGCGCAACTAATGAAAAACTGTTTTTT
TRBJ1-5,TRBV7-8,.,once,CASSLVARGAFKQPQHF,TGTGCCAGCAGCTTAGTCGCCAGGGGCGCATTCAAACAGCCCCAGCATTTT
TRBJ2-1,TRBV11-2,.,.,CASSRARYEQFF,TGTGCCAGCAGCCGCGCCCGCTATGAGCAGTTCTTC
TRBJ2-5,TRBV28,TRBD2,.,CASTLGTSETQYF,TGTGCCAGCACCCTAGGGACTAGCGAGACCCAGTACTTC
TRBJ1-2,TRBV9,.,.,CASSVSQGSGYTF,TGTGCCAGCAGCGTCTCTCAGGGTTCTGGCTACACCTTC
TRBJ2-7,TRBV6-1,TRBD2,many,CASSGTSGRGQYF,TGTGCCAGCAGTGGGACTAGCGGACGGGGGCAGTACTTC
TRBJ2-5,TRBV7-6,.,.,CASSRSKEETQYF,TGTGCCAGCAGTCGAAGTAAGGAAGAGACCCAGTACTTC
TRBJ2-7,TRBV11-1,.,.,CASSPTEGNEQYF,TGTGCCAGCAGCCCGACAGAGGGAAACGAGCAGTACTTC
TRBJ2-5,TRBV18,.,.,CASSPTNLGETQYF,TGTGCCAGCTCACCTACAAACTTGGGTGAGACCCAGTACTTC
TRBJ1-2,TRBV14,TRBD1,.,CASSQAGQGFPYGYTF,TGTGCCAGCAGCCAAGCGGGACAGGGTTTTCCCTATGGCTACACCTTC
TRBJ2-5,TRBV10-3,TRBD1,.,CAIRGTAQETQYF,TGTGCCATCAGGGGGACAGCACAAGAGACCCAGTACTTC
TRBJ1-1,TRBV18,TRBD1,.,CASSPGKGAILGTEAFF,TGTGCCAGCTCACCGGGAAAGGGGGCAATTTTAGGAACTGAAGCTTTCTTT